This is a list of T cell receptor beta chains from one sample in a study of cytotoxic CD8 clonotypes in ibrutinib-treated CLL. TCRdb's table, derived via immunoSEQ multiplex PCR, lists solely in-frame clones and lacks some. Among over 25,000 clones, 75% to 80% were seen once, and the ten largest hold less than 55%. The specimen was PBMCs, collected after 36 months of ibrutinib treatment. The receptors originated from a human donor with chronic lymphocytic leukemia. Both conserved end residues are part of each CDR3. The order of the fields is clone size, D gene, J gene, V gene, CDR3 protein, CDR3 DNA. D genes are given only for firm matches. Rows may omit the clone size; those that give it use once, few, many or a size class.

clone size: few; D gene: NA; J gene: TRBJ1-2; V gene: TRBV6-5; CDR3 protein: CASSPRYGYTF; CDR3 DNA: TGTGCCAGCAGCCCCCGATACGGCTACACCTTC
clone size: NA; D gene: NA; J gene: TRBJ2-5; V gene: TRBV9; CDR3 protein: CASSNGQSWGETQYF; CDR3 DNA: TGTGCCAGCAGCAACGGACAGTCTTGGGGAGAGACCCAGTACTTC
clone size: once; D gene: NA; J gene: TRBJ2-3; V gene: TRBV30; CDR3 protein: CARDGGIDTQYF; CDR3 DNA: TGTGCCCGGGACGGGGGAATAGATACGCAGTATTTT
clone size: once; D gene: TRBD1; J gene: TRBJ1-1; V gene: TRBV19; CDR3 protein: CASKAGGAPGVSDTEAFF; CDR3 DNA: TGTGCCAGTAAAGCAGGGGGCGCGCCCGGCGTTTCGGACACTGAAGCTTTCTTT
clone size: NA; D gene: TRBD2; J gene: TRBJ2-3; V gene: TRBV9; CDR3 protein: CASSVTSGSTDTQYF; CDR3 DNA: TGTGCCAGCAGCGTGACTAGCGGAAGCACAGATACGCAGTATTTT
clone size: NA; D gene: TRBD1; J gene: TRBJ1-2; V gene: TRBV27; CDR3 protein: CASRPTGGNYGYTF; CDR3 DNA: TGTGCCAGCAGGCCGACAGGGGGTAACTATGGCTACACCTTC
clone size: NA; D gene: NA; J gene: TRBJ1-2; V gene: TRBV7-9; CDR3 protein: CASSLESGNYGYTF; CDR3 DNA: TGTGCCAGCAGCTTAGAGTCAGGGAACTATGGCTACACCTTC
clone size: once; D gene: NA; J gene: TRBJ2-7; V gene: TRBV25-1; CDR3 protein: CASEGGADAEQYF; CDR3 DNA: TGTGCCAGCGAGGGGGGTGCGGACGCCGAGCAGTACTTC
clone size: few; D gene: NA; J gene: TRBJ1-2; V gene: TRBV11-2; CDR3 protein: CASSSGGGYTF; CDR3 DNA: TGTGCCAGCAGCTCGGGAGGGGGCTACACCTTC
clone size: NA; D gene: TRBD1; J gene: TRBJ1-2; V gene: TRBV9; CDR3 protein: CASSAPSTGFGYGYTF; CDR3 DNA: TGTGCCAGCAGCGCCCCCTCGACAGGGTTTGGCTATGGCTACACCTTC
clone size: NA; D gene: NA; J gene: TRBJ2-3; V gene: TRBV19; CDR3 protein: CASSITGAFADTQYF; CDR3 DNA: TGTGCCAGTAGTATAACCGGAGCCTTCGCAGATACGCAGTATTTT
clone size: NA; D gene: TRBD1; J gene: TRBJ1-4; V gene: TRBV28; CDR3 protein: CASSLTGTLFGFRKLFF; CDR3 DNA: TGTGCCAGCAGTTTGACAGGGACTCTTTTCGGTTTTCGGAAACTGTTTTTT
clone size: NA; D gene: TRBD2; J gene: TRBJ2-2; V gene: TRBV4-1; CDR3 protein: CASSQRTSGGAGGTGELFF; CDR3 DNA: TGCGCCAGCAGCCAAAGAACCAGCGGGGGGGCCGGTGGGACCGGGGAGCTGTTTTTT
clone size: NA; D gene: TRBD1; J gene: TRBJ2-7; V gene: TRBV27; CDR3 protein: CASSGTGGFYEQYF; CDR3 DNA: TGTGCCAGCAGCGGGACAGGGGGTTTCTACGAGCAGTACTTC
clone size: NA; D gene: TRBD1; J gene: TRBJ2-1; V gene: TRBV7-9; CDR3 protein: CASSLGAGGQFF; CDR3 DNA: TGTGCCAGCAGCTTAGGGGCAGGGGGGCAGTTCTTC
clone size: NA; D gene: TRBD1; J gene: TRBJ1-1; V gene: TRBV6-5; CDR3 protein: CASSYFTGAEAFF; CDR3 DNA: TGTGCCAGCAGTTACTTTACAGGGGCTGAAGCTTTCTTT
clone size: few; D gene: TRBD2; J gene: TRBJ2-7; V gene: TRBV15; CDR3 protein: CATSRAGLGRYEQYF; CDR3 DNA: TGTGCCACCAGCAGAGCGGGACTAGGACGATACGAGCAGTACTTC
clone size: NA; D gene: NA; J gene: TRBJ2-7; V gene: TRBV5-5; CDR3 protein: CASSPMGNGRQYF; CDR3 DNA: TGTGCCAGCAGCCCAATGGGGAACGGCCGGCAGTACTTC
clone size: few; D gene: TRBD1; J gene: TRBJ1-2; V gene: TRBV4-3; CDR3 protein: CASSQDRGAFYGYTF; CDR3 DNA: TGCGCCAGCAGCCAGGACAGGGGGGCTTTCTATGGCTACACCTTC
clone size: NA; D gene: TRBD1; J gene: TRBJ2-2; V gene: TRBV4-1; CDR3 protein: CASSQVGQGGGGELFF; CDR3 DNA: TGCGCCAGCAGCCAAGTTGGACAGGGAGGAGGCGGGGAGCTGTTTTTT
clone size: NA; D gene: TRBD2; J gene: TRBJ2-1; V gene: TRBV5-1; CDR3 protein: CASSLGVAGSSYNEQFF; CDR3 DNA: TGCGCCAGCAGCTTGGGTGTAGCGGGGAGCTCCTACAATGAGCAGTTCTTC
clone size: NA; D gene: NA; J gene: TRBJ1-4; V gene: TRBV7-9; CDR3 protein: CASSSGMTNEKLFF; CDR3 DNA: TGTGCCAGCAGCTCCGGGATGACTAATGAAAAACTGTTTTTT
clone size: NA; D gene: TRBD1; J gene: TRBJ1-1; V gene: TRBV6-5; CDR3 protein: CASSSMDRGGTEAFF; CDR3 DNA: TGTGCCAGCAGTTCAATGGACAGGGGAGGAACTGAAGCTTTCTTT
clone size: NA; D gene: TRBD1; J gene: TRBJ1-2; V gene: TRBV6-5; CDR3 protein: CASSGQGVGNYGYTF; CDR3 DNA: TGTGCCAGCAGTGGACAGGGGGTAGGGAACTATGGCTACACCTTC
clone size: NA; D gene: NA; J gene: TRBJ2-5; V gene: TRBV19; CDR3 protein: CASSQTGRETQYF; CDR3 DNA: TGTGCCAGTAGTCAAACAGGGCGAGAGACCCAGTACTTC
clone size: NA; D gene: NA; J gene: TRBJ2-1; V gene: TRBV15; CDR3 protein: CATSRDLSSYNEQFF; CDR3 DNA: TGTGCCACCAGCAGAGATCTGAGTTCCTACAATGAGCAGTTCTTC
clone size: NA; D gene: NA; J gene: TRBJ1-2; V gene: TRBV19; CDR3 protein: CASSGTQGPAIYGYTF; CDR3 DNA: TGTGCCAGCAGTGGAACCCAGGGACCAGCTATCTATGGCTACACCTTC
clone size: NA; D gene: NA; J gene: TRBJ1-3; V gene: TRBV29-1; CDR3 protein: CSVLPGQPGNTIYF; CDR3 DNA: TGCAGCGTCCTGCCGGGGCAGCCAGGAAACACCATATATTTT
clone size: NA; D gene: NA; J gene: TRBJ2-2; V gene: TRBV6-5; CDR3 protein: CASSYSTGPTGELFF; CDR3 DNA: TGTGCCAGCAGTTACTCGACGGGGCCCACCGGGGAGCTGTTTTTT
clone size: NA; D gene: TRBD2; J gene: TRBJ2-2; V gene: TRBV7-8; CDR3 protein: CASSLGGGPANTGELFF; CDR3 DNA: TGTGCCAGCAGCTTAGGCGGGGGGCCCGCGAACACCGGGGAGCTGTTTTTT
clone size: NA; D gene: NA; J gene: TRBJ2-3; V gene: TRBV2; CDR3 protein: CASRSLYSTDTQYF; CDR3 DNA: TGTGCCAGCAGAAGCCTTTATAGCACAGATACGCAGTATTTT
clone size: NA; D gene: TRBD1; J gene: TRBJ2-2; V gene: TRBV27; CDR3 protein: CASSGTGASTGELFF; CDR3 DNA: TGTGCCAGCAGTGGGACAGGGGCTTCCACCGGGGAGCTGTTTTTT
clone size: NA; D gene: NA; J gene: TRBJ1-5; V gene: TRBV21-1; CDR3 protein: CASSKALGIGQPQHF; CDR3 DNA: TGTGCCAGCAGCAAAGCGCTCGGGATTGGGCAGCCCCAGCATTTT
clone size: medium-sized; D gene: TRBD2; J gene: TRBJ2-1; V gene: TRBV9; CDR3 protein: CASSALTSGVENEQFF; CDR3 DNA: TGTGCCAGCAGCGCACTAACTAGCGGGGTTGAGAATGAGCAGTTCTTC
clone size: NA; D gene: NA; J gene: TRBJ2-7; V gene: TRBV6-5; CDR3 protein: CASKGIYEQYF; CDR3 DNA: TGTGCCAGCAAAGGGATTTACGAGCAGTACTTC
clone size: NA; D gene: NA; J gene: TRBJ1-4; V gene: TRBV19; CDR3 protein: CASTSRGRPTNEKLFF; CDR3 DNA: TGTGCCAGTACCTCTCGAGGGAGGCCAACTAATGAAAAACTGTTTTTT
clone size: large; D gene: NA; J gene: TRBJ1-5; V gene: TRBV27; CDR3 protein: CASSPVWGNQPQHF; CDR3 DNA: TGTGCCAGCAGCCCAGTTTGGGGCAATCAGCCCCAGCATTTT
clone size: NA; D gene: NA; J gene: TRBJ2-5; V gene: TRBV7-9; CDR3 protein: CASSLRGQETQYF; CDR3 DNA: TGTGCCAGCAGCTTAAGGGGCCAAGAGACCCAGTACTTC
clone size: NA; D gene: NA; J gene: TRBJ2-5; V gene: TRBV7-9; CDR3 protein: CASSSTGLETQYF; CDR3 DNA: TGTGCCAGCAGCTCAACGGGACTCGAGACCCAGTACTTC
clone size: NA; D gene: TRBD2; J gene: TRBJ2-7; V gene: TRBV10-2; CDR3 protein: CASRLAGGTLYEQYF; CDR3 DNA: TGCGCCAGCAGGCTAGCGGGGGGTACCCTCTACGAGCAGTACTTC
clone size: NA; D gene: NA; J gene: TRBJ1-3; V gene: TRBV18; CDR3 protein: CASSPPDTYSGNTIYF; CDR3 DNA: TGTGCCAGCTCACCGCCCGACACTTACTCTGGAAACACCATATATTTT